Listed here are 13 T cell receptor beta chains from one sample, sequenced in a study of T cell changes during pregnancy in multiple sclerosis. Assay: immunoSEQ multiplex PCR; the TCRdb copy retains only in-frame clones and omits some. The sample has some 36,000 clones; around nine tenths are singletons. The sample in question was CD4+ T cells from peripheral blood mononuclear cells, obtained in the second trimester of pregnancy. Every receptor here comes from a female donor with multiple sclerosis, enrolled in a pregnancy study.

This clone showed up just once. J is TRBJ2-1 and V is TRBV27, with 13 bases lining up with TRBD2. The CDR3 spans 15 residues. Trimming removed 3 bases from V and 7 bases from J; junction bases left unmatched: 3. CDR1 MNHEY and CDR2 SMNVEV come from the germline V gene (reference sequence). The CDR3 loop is CASSFWTSGRNEQFF. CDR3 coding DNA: TGTGCCAGCAGTTTCTGGACTAGCGGGAGAAATGAGCAGTTCTTC.

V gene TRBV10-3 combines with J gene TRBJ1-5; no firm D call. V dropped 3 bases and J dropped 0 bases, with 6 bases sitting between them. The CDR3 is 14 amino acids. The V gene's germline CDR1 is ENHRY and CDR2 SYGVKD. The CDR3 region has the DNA TGTGCCATCAGTGAAGGACTTAGCAATCAGCCCCAGCATTTT. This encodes CAISEGLSNQPQHF.

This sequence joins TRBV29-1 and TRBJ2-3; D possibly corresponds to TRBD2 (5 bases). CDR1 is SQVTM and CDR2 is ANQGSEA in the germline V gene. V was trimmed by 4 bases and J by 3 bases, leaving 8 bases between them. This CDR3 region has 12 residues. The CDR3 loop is CSVARGTDTQYF. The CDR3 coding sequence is TGCAGCGTTGCACGAGGGACAGATACGCAGTATTTT.

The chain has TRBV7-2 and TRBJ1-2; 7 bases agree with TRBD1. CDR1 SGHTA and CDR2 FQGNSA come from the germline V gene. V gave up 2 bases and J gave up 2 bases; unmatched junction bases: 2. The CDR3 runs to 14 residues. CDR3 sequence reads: CASSLRDSNYGYTF. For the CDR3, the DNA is TGTGCCAGCAGCTTACGGGACAGCAACTATGGCTACACCTTC.

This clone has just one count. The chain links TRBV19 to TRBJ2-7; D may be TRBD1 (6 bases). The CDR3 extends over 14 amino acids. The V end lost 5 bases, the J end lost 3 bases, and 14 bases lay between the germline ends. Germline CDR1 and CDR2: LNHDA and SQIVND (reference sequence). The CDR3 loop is CASSQRTDSYEQYF. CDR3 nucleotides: TGTGCCAGTAGTCAACGGACGGACAGCTACGAGCAGTACTTC.

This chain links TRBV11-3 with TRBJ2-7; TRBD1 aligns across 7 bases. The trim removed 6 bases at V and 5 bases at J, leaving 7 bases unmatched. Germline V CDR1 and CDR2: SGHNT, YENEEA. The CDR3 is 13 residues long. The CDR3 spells CASSRTGVHEQYF. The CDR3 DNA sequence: TGTGCCAGCAGTCGTACAGGGGTCCACGAGCAGTACTTC.

CDR3 in amino acids: CASSYYSGTDTQYF. CDR3 bases: TGCGCCAGCAGCTATTATAGCGGCACAGATACGCAGTATTTT. The rearrangement links TRBV5-1 to TRBJ2-3; D possibly corresponds to TRBD2 (5 bases). The germline V gene encodes CDR1 SGHRS and CDR2 YFSETQ. The germline V and J ends were trimmed by 3 bases and 1 base, with 9 bases remaining between them. This CDR3 spans 14 amino acids.

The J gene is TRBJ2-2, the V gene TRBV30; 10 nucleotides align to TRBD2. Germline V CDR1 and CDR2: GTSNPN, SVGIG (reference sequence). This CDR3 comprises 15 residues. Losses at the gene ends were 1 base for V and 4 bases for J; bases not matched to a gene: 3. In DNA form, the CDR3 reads TGTGCCTGGAGTGCGACTAGCGGGCTCACCGGGGAGCTGTTTTTT. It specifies CAWSATSGLTGELFF.

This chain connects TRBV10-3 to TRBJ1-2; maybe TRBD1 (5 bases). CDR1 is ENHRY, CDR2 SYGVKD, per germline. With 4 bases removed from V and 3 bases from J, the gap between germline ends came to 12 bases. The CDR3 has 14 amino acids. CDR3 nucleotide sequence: TGTGCCATCAGTGGGGGGAGGGGAGACTATGGCTACACCTTC. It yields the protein CAISGGRGDYGYTF.

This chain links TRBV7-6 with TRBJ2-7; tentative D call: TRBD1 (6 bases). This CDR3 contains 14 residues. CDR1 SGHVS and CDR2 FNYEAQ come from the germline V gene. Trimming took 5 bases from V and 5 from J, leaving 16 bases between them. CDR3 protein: CASSRDTLRNEQYF. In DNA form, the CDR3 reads TGTGCCAGCAGCCGGGACACCCTCCGGAACGAGCAGTACTTC.

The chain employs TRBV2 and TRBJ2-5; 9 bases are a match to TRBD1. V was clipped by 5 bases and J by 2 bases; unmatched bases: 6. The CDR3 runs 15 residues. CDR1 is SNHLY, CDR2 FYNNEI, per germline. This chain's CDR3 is CASSPGQGGQETQYF. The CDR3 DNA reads TGTGCCAGCAGTCCGGGACAGGGAGGGCAAGAGACCCAGTACTTC.

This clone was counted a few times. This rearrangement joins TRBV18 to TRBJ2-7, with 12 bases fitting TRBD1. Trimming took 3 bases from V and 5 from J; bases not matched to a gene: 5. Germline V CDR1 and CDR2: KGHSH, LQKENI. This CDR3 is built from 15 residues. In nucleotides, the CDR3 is TGTGCCAGCTCACCCTTCGGGACAGGGGGCCACGAGCAGTACTTC. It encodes CASSPFGTGGHEQYF.

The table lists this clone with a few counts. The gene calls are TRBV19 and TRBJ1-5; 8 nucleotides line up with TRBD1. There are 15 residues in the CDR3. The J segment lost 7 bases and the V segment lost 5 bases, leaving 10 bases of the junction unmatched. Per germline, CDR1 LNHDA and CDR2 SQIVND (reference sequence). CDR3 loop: CASSGGRTGTQPQHF. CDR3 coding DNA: TGTGCCAGTAGTGGCGGACGGACAGGGACCCAGCCCCAGCATTTT. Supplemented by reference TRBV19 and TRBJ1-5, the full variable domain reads DGGITQSPKYLFRKEGQNVTLSCEQNLNHDAMYWYRQDPGQGLRLIYYSQIVNDFQKGDIAEGYSVSREKKESFPLTVTSAQKNPTAFYLCASSGGRTGTQPQHFGDGTRLSIL.